What follows are 14 T cell receptor beta chains derived from one specimen sequenced in a study of blood T cells in healthy people across ages. A second PCR of about 6 to 11 cycles used a sample-barcoded 5' primer and a J-beta primer mix. TCRdb independently ran MiXCR on the 5' RACE reads; one entry per CDR3 protein. There are approximately 780,000 distinct CDR3 sequences in the sample; more than 25% occur only once, and roughly 3.1% lies in the top ten. These data are also associated with another study on T cells of mothers and their children.

What was sequenced was blood. The receptor source for this set is a boy aged 5-17 years in good health.

CDR3 DNA sequence: TGTGCCAGCAGCTTAGTCTGGGGGGCCGGATCGAAAGAGACCCAGTACTTC. It translates to CASSLVWGAGSKETQYF. The V gene is TRBV7-8, the J gene TRBJ2-5; D is tentatively TRBD1 or TRBD2 (6 bases each). Trimming took 1 base from V and 3 from J, leaving 18 bases between them. Germline lookup yields CDR1 SGHVS and CDR2 FQNEAQ. This CDR3 is 17 amino acids long.

This chain joins TRBV18 and TRBJ2-5; D may be TRBD2 (6 bases). Trimming pared 3 bases from V and 3 bases from J, leaving 11 bases between. CDR3 length: 14 amino acids. In germline, CDR1 is KGHSH, CDR2 LQKENI. The CDR3 DNA follows: TGTGCCAGCTCACCTCAGGAGGGAAAAGAGACCCAGTACTTC. Translating it yields CASSPQEGKETQYF.

The rearrangement links TRBV9 to TRBJ2-3; 7 positions agree with TRBD1. The CDR3 spans 15 residues. V gave up 3 bases and J gave up 0 bases; unmatched junction bases: 4. Germline V CDR1 and CDR2: SGDLS, YYNGEE. CDR3 protein: CASSAGTASTDTQYF. The CDR3 nucleotides are TGTGCCAGCAGCGCTGGGACAGCTAGCACAGATACGCAGTATTTT.

There are a few counts of this clonotype. The chain has TRBV18 and TRBJ2-7, with 9 bases matching TRBD1. CDR3 length equals 13 residues. Germline values: CDR1 KGHSH, CDR2 LQKENI. Trimming cost V 3 bases and J 6 bases; bases outside gene matches: 3. The CDR3 here is CASSPGTGSEQYF. The CDR3 bases are TGTGCCAGCTCACCCGGGACAGGGAGCGAGCAGTACTTC.

About this clonotype itself: A read error may account for a junction end that differs from germline. CDR3 sequence reads: CASSPTGTGDYGHTF. For the CDR3, the DNA is TGTGCCAGCAGTCCTACCGGGACAGGTGACTATGGCCACACCTTC. The chain has TRBV28 and TRBJ1-2; 8 bases map to TRBD1. This CDR3 region has 15 residues. In germline, CDR1 is MDHEN, CDR2 SYDVKM.

This clonotype was observed a few times. The chain carries TRBV5-1 and TRBJ2-3; a weak D match, TRBD2 (5 bases). This CDR3 is 14 amino acids long. V was trimmed by 0 bases and J by 4 bases, leaving 9 bases between them. Germline V gene lookup returns CDR1 SGHRS and CDR2 YFSETQ. The CDR3 here is CASSLAPGSDTQYF. As DNA, the CDR3 is TGCGCCAGCAGCTTGGCCCCGGGGTCAGATACGCAGTATTTT.

The chain couples TRBV2 to TRBJ2-5; 7 nucleotides match TRBD1. In germline, CDR1 is SNHLY, CDR2 FYNNEI. The V segment lost 6 bases and the J segment 5 bases; nucleotides outside the gene matches: 6. The CDR3 runs 13 residues. CDR3 loop: CASRITGEETQYF. The CDR3 DNA reads TGTGCCAGCAGAATAACAGGGGAGGAGACCCAGTACTTC.

The chain recombines TRBV7-3 with TRBJ2-5; a weak D match, TRBD2 (5 bases). The J call may be faulty, since TRBJ2-7 better matches the DNA end. The CDR3 consists of 15 residues. Germline CDR1 and CDR2: SGHTA and FQGTGA. As DNA, the CDR3 is TGTGCCAGCAGCATAGGGTCATCGGGGACCTACGAGCAGTACTTC. It encodes CASSIGSSGTYEQYF.

The chain has TRBV28 and TRBJ2-5; either TRBD1 or TRBD2 may fit D (5 bases each). The germline gives CDR1 MDHEN, CDR2 SYDVKM. V gave up 4 bases and J gave up 2 bases, with 14 bases separating them. The CDR3 length is 15 residues. Written as DNA, the CDR3 is TGTGCCAGCAGTTCCCCGGGACGAGTACAAGAGACCCAGTACTTC. Protein: CASSSPGRVQETQYF.

This clonotype showed up just a few times. The rearrangement uses TRBV5-1 and TRBJ2-1; D unresolved. The V end lost 4 bases, the J end lost 4 bases, and 6 bases lay between the germline ends. The CDR3 runs to 12 residues. Germline CDR1 and CDR2: SGHRS and YFSETQ. CDR3 nucleotide sequence: TGCGCCAGCAGCCACCGTTACAATGAGCAGTTCTTC. This translates into CASSHRYNEQFF.

In this sample, this clonotype turned up a few times. V is TRBV27 and J is TRBJ2-7; D may be TRBD1 (5 bases). Near its end, the DNA agrees better with TRBJ2-1, so the J call may be wrong. Germline V gives CDR1 MNHEY, CDR2 SMNVEV (reference sequence). The CDR3 runs to 13 residues. Here the CDR3 DNA reads TGTGCCAGCAGAACAGACAGCTACAATGAGCAGTTCTTC. This sequence encodes CASRTDSYNEQFF.

The chain is built from TRBV18 and TRBJ2-7; 7 bases agree with TRBD1. Germline V gene data show CDR1 as KGHSH and CDR2 as LQKENI. With V trimmed by 6 bases and J by 1 base, 9 bases remained unmatched. CDR3 length: 15 residues. This chain's CDR3 is CASSDRLGNSYEQYF. In DNA, the CDR3 is TGTGCCAGCTCGGACAGGCTAGGTAATTCCTACGAGCAGTACTTC.

The rearrangement joins TRBV2 to TRBJ2-5; 14 bases are a match to TRBD2. Germline V lookup: CDR1 SNHLY, CDR2 FYNNEI. There are 15 residues in the CDR3. V was clipped by 7 bases and J by 3 bases; unmatched bases: 4. In DNA, the CDR3 is TGTGCCAGCAACGGACTAGCGGGGGGCGAAGAGACCCAGTACTTC. It yields the protein CASNGLAGGEETQYF.

The rearrangement links TRBV19 to TRBJ1-6; D uncertain. The CDR3 spans 15 residues. Trimming pared 7 bases from V and 3 bases from J, leaving 13 bases between. Germline assignment: CDR1 LNHDA and CDR2 SQIVND (reference sequence). DNA of the CDR3: TGTGCCAGTAATCGGGGTTCGCTCTATAATTCACCCCTCCACTTT. Amino acid sequence: CASNRGSLYNSPLHF. Combining the CDR3 with reference TRBV19 and TRBJ1-6 gives the whole variable domain DGGITQSPKYLFRKEGQNVTLSCEQNLNHDAMYWYRQDPGQGLRLIYYSQIVNDFQKGDIAEGYSVSREKKESFPLTVTSAQKNPTAFYLCASNRGSLYNSPLHFGNGTRLTVT.